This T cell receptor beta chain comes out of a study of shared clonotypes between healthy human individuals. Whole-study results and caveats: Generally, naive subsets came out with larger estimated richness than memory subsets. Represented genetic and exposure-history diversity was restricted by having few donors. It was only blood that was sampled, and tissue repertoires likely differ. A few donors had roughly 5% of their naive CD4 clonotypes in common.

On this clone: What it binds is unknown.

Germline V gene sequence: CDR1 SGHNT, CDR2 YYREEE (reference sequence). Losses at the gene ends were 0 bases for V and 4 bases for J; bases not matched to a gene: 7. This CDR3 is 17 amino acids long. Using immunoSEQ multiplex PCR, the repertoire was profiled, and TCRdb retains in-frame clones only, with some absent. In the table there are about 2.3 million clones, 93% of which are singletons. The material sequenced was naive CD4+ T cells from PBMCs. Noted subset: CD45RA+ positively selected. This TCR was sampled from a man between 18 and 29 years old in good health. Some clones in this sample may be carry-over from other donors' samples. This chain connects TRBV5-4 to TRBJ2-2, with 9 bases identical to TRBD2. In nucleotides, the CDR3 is TGTGCCAGCAGCTTGGCAACGCTAGCGGGACGCACCGGGGAGCTGTTTTTT. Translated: CASSLATLAGRTGELFF.